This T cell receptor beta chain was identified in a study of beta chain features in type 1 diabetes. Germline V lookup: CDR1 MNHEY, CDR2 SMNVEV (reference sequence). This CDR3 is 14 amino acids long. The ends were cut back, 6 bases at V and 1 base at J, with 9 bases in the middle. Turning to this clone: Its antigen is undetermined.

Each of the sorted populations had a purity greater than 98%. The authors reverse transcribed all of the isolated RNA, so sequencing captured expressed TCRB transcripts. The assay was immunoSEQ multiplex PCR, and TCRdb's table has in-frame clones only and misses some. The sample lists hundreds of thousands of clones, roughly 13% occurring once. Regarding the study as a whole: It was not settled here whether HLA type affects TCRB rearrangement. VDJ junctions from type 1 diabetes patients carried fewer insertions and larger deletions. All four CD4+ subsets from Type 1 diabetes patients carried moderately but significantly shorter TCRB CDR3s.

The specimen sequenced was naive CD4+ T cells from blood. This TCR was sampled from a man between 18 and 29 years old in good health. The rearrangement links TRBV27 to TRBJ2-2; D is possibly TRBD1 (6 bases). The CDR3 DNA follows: TGTGCCAGCAGGACGACAGGGAACACCGGGGAGCTGTTTTTT. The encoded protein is CASRTTGNTGELFF.